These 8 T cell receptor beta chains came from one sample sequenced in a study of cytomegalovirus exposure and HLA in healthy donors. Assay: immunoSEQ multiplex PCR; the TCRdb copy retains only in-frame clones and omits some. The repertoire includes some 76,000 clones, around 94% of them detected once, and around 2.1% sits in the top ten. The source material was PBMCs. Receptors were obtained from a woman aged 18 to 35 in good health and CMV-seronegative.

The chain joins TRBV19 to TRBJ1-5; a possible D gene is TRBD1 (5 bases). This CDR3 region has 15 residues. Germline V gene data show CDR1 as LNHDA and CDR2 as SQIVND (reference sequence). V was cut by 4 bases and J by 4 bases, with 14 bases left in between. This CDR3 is CASSTQGGWNQPQHF. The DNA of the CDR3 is TGTGCCAGTAGTACCCAGGGCGGCTGGAATCAGCCCCAGCATTTT.

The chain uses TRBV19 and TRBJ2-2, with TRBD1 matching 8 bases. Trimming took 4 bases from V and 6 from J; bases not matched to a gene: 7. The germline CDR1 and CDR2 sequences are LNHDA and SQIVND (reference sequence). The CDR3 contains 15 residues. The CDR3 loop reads CASSTTGGVSGELFF. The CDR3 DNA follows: TGTGCCAGTAGTACTACAGGGGGAGTTTCCGGGGAGCTGTTTTTT.

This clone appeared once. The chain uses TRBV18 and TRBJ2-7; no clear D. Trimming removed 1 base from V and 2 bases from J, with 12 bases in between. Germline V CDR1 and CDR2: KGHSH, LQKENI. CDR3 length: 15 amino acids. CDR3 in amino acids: CASSPLPGGAYEQYF. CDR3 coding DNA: TGTGCCAGCTCACCACTTCCTGGCGGAGCCTACGAGCAGTACTTC.

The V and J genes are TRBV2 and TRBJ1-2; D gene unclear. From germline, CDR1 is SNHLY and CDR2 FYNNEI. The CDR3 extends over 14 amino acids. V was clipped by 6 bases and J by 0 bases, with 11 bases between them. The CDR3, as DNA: TGTGCCAGCAGCGCGCCGACAACTAACTATGGCTACACCTTC. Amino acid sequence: CASSAPTTNYGYTF.

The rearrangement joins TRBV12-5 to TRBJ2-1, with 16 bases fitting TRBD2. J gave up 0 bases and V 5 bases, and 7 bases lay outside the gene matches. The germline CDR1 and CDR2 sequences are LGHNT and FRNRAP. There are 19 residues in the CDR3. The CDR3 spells CASGEPGLAGGSSYNEQFF. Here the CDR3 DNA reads TGTGCTAGTGGTGAGCCGGGACTAGCGGGAGGGAGCTCCTACAATGAGCAGTTCTTC. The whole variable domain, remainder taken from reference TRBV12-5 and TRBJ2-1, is DARVTQTPRHKVTEMGQEVTMRCQPILGHNTVFWYRQTMMQGLELLAYFRNRAPLDDSGMPKDRFSAEMPDATLATLKIQPSEPRDSAVYFCASGEPGLAGGSSYNEQFFGPGTRLTVL.

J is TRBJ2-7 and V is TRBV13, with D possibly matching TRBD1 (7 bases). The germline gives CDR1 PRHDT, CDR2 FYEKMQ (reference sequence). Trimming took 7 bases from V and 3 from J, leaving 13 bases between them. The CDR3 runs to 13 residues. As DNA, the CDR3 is TGTGCCAGCACCCAGGGGGGAGGCTACGAGCAGTACTTC. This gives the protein CASTQGGGYEQYF.

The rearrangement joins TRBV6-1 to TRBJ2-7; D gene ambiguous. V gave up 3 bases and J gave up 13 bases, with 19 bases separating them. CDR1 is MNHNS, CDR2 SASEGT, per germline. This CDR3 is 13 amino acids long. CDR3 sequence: CASSDHSFQQRYF. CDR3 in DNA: TGTGCCAGCAGTGACCATTCTTTCCAGCAGCGATACTTC.

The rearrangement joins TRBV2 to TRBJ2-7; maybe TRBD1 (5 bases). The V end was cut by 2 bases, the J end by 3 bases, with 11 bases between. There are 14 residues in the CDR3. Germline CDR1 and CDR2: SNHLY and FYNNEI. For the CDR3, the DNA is TGTGCCAGCAGTGAAAGACAGCTACGCTACGAGCAGTACTTC. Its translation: CASSERQLRYEQYF.